This T cell receptor beta chain was documented in a study of cytomegalovirus exposure and HLA in healthy donors. General observations from the study: A later analysis showed that HLA-associated TCR beta chains had undergone more clonal expansion than equally common others. Cytomegalovirus status was reportedly diagnosed by the classifier with high sensitivity and specificity. Per a later analysis, approximately 16,000 TCR beta sequences showed association with HLA alleles at 0.05 false discovery rate. Later analysis showed most CMV-associated TCR beta chains appearing HLA-restricted.

The PCR employed 60 Vbeta primers together with 13 Jbeta primers. This table comes from immunoSEQ multiplex PCR, and its TCRdb copy is limited to in-frame clones, with some not included. The table has 100,000 to 150,000 clones, about 76% seen once. In regard to this clone: What it binds is unknown.

Germline assignment: CDR1 MNHEY and CDR2 SMNVEV (reference sequence). This CDR3 is built from 14 residues. The junction had 6 bases not matched to a gene; V was cut back by 6 bases and J by 5 bases. The chain carries TRBV27 and TRBJ2-7; TRBD1 matches 11 bases. Material for sequencing was PBMCs. This sequence was found in an older woman in good health and CMV-seropositive. The CDR3 spells CASSLGTGGDEQYF. In DNA form, the CDR3 reads TGTGCCAGCAGCTTAGGGACAGGGGGGGACGAGCAGTACTTC.